There are a few counts of the clone carrying this TCR beta chain. This CDR3 region has 15 residues. Germline V gene sequence: CDR1 LNHNV, CDR2 YYDKDF (reference sequence). V lost 0 bases and J 2 bases, leaving 10 bases between the germline ends. Data came from immunoSEQ multiplex PCR; TCRdb stores just in-frame clones and leaves some out. The sample holds some 15,000 clones, around 30% seen once. This record comes from a study of tumour-infiltrating T cells in Burkitt lymphoma. About the study: Productive clonality predicted overall and progression-free survival.

The sequence was collected from a human donor with diffuse large B-cell lymphoma. The chain couples TRBV15 to TRBJ1-2; possible D gene TRBD1, 5 bases. The sequenced material came from tumor tissue. The CDR3 DNA follows: TGTGCCACCAGCAGAGATCAGGGCGCAAACTATGGCTACACCTTC. Translating it yields CATSRDQGANYGYTF.